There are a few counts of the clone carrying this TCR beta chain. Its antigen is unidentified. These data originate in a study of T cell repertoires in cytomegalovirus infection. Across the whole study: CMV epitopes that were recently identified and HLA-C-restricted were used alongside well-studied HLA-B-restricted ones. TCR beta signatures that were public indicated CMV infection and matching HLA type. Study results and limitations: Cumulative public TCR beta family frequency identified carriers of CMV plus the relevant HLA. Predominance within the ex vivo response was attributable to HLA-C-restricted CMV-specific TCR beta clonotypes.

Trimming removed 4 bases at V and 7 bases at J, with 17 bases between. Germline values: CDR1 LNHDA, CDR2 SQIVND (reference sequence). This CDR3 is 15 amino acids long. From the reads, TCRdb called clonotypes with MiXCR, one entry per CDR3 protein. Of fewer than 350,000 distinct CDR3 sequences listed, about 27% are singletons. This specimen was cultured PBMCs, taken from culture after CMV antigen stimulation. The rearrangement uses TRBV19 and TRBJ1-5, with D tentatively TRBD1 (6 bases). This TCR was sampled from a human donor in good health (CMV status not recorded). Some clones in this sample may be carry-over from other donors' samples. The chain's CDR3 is CASSTTEGGRQPQHF. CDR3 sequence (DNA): TGTGCCAGTAGTACGACCGAGGGGGGACGGCAGCCCCAGCATTTT.